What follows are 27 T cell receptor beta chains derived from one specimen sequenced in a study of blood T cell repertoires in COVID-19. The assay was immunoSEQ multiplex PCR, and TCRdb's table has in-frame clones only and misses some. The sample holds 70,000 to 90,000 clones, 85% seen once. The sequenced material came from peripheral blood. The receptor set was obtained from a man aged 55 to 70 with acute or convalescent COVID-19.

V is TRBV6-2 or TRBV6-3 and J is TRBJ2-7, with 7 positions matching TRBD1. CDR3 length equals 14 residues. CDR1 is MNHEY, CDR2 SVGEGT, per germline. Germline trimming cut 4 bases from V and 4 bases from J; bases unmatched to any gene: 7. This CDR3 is CASSSWDSEYEQYF. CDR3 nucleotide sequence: TGTGCCAGCAGTTCGTGGGACAGCGAATACGAGCAGTACTTC.

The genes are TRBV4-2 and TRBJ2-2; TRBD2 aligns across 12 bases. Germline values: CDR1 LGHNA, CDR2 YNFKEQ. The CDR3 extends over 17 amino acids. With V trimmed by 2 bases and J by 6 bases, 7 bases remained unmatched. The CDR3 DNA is TGTGCCAGCAGCCAACAGGGGACTAGCGGGTTTCCCGGGGAGCTGTTTTTT. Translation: CASSQQGTSGFPGELFF.

DNA for the CDR3: TGCGCCAGCAGCTTGGACGGGACAGGGAGTGAGACCCAGTACTTC. Protein product: CASSLDGTGSETQYF. The chain employs TRBV5-1 and TRBJ2-5; 9 nucleotides align to TRBD1. This CDR3 has 15 amino acids. The V segment lost 0 bases and the J segment 5 bases; nucleotides outside the gene matches: 5. Germline values: CDR1 SGHRS, CDR2 YFSETQ.

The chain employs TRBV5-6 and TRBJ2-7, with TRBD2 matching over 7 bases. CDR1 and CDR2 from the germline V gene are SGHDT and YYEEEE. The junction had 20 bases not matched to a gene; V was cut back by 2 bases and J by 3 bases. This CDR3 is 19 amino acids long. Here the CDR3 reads CASSFPPGGEGRRGYEQYF. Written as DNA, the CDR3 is TGTGCCAGCAGCTTTCCCCCGGGCGGGGAGGGGAGAAGAGGCTACGAGCAGTACTTC.

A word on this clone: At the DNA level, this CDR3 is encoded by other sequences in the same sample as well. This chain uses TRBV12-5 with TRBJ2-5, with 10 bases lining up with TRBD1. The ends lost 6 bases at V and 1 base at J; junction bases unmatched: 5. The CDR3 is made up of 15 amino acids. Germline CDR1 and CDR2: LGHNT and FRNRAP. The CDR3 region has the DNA TGTGCTAGTGGGACCGGGACAGGGGTCCAAGAGACCCAGTACTTC. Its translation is CASGTGTGVQETQYF.

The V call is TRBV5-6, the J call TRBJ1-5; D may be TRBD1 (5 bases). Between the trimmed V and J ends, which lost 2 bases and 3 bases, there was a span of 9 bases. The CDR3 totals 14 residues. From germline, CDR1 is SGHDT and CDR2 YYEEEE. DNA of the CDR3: TGTGCCAGCAGCTTACCGGGGGACAATCAGCCCCAGCATTTT. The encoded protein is CASSLPGDNQPQHF.

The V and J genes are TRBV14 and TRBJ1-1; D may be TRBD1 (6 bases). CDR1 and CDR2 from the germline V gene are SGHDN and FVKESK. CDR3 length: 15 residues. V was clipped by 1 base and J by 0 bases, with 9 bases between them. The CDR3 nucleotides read TGTGCCAGCAGCCAAGTGGGGGGGCTGAACACTGAAGCTTTCTTT. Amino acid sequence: CASSQVGGLNTEAFF.

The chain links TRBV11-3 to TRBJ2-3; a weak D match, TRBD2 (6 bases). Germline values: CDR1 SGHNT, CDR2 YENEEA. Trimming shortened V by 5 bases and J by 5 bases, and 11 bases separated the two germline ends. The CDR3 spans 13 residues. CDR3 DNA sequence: TGTGCCAGCAGCGCCTGGGACTTAGATACGCAGTATTTT. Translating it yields CASSAWDLDTQYF.

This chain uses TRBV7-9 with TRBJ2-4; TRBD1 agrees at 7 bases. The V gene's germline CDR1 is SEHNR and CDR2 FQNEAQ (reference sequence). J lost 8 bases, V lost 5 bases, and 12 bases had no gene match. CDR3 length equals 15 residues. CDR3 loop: CASSPPGQGTDIQYF. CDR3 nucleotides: TGTGCCAGCAGCCCACCGGGACAAGGGACAGACATTCAGTACTTC. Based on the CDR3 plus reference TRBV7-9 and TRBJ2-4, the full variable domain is DTGVSQNPRHKITKRGQNVTFRCDPISEHNRLYWYRQTLGQGPEFLTYFQNEAQLEKSRLLSDRFSAERPKGSFSTLEIQRTEQGDSAMYLCASSPPGQGTDIQYFGAGTRLSVL.

The DNA for the CDR3 is TGTGCCAGCAGAGGGGCAGGGTGGAACACTGAAGCTTTCTTT. Translation gives CASRGAGWNTEAFF. The chain carries TRBV25-1 and TRBJ1-1, with D possibly being TRBD1 (5 bases). V was clipped by 6 bases and J by 1 base, with 12 bases between them. The germline CDR1 and CDR2 sequences are MGHDK and SYGVNS. This CDR3 region has 14 residues.

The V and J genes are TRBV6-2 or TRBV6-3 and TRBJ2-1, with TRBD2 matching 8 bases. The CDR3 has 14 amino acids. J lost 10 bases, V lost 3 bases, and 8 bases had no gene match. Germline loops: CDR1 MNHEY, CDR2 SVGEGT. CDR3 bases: TGTGCCAGCAGTTATACGGGGGGGCCGGTCGAGCAGTTCTTC. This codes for CASSYTGGPVEQFF.

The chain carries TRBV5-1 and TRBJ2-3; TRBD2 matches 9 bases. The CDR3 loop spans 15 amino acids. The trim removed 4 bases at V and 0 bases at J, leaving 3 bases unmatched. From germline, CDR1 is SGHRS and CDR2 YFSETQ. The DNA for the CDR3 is TGCGCCAGCAGCGCTAGCGGGGTTAGCACAGATACGCAGTATTTT. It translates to CASSASGVSTDTQYF. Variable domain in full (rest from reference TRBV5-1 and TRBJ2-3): KAGVTQTPRYLIKTRGQQVTLSCSPISGHRSVSWYQQTPGQGLQFLFEYFSETQRNKGNFPGRFSGRQFSNSRSEMNVSTLELGDSALYLCASSASGVSTDTQYFGPGTRLTVL.

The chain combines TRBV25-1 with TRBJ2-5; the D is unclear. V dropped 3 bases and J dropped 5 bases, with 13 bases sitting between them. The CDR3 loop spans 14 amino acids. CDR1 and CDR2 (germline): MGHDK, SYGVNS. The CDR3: CASSEGHEPETQYF. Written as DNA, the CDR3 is TGTGCCAGCAGTGAGGGCCACGAGCCCGAGACCCAGTACTTC.

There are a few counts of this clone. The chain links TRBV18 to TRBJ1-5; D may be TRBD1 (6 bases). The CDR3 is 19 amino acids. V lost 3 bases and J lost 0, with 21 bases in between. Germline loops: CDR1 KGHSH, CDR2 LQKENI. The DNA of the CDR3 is TGTGCCAGCTCACCGAAAAGACTAAGGACAGTTGATAGCAATCAGCCCCAGCATTTT. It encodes CASSPKRLRTVDSNQPQHF.

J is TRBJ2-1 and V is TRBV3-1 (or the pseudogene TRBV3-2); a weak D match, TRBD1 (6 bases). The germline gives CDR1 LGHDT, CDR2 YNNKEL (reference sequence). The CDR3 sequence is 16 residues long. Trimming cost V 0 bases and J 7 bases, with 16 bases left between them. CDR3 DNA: TGTGCCAGCAGCCAAGATGGGGACACAGGCCCTAATGAGCAGTTCTTC. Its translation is CASSQDGDTGPNEQFF.

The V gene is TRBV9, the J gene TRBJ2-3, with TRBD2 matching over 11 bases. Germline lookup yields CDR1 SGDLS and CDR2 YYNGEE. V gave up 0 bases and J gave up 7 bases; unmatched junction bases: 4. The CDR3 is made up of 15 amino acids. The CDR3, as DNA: TGTGCCAGCAGCGTAGGTACTAGCGGGGGTCATACGCAGTATTTT. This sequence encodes CASSVGTSGGHTQYF.

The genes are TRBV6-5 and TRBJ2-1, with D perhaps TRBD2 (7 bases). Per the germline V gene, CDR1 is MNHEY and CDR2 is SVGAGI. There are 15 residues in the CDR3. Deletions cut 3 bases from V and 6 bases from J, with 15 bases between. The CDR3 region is CASSYRRGRFNEQFF. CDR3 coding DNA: TGTGCCAGCAGTTATCGGCGGGGGCGTTTCAATGAGCAGTTCTTC.

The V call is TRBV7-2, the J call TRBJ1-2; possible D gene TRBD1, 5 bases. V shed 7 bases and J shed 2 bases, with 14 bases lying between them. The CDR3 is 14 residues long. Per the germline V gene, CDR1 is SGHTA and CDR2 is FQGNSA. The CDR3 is CASTIGGGNYGYTF. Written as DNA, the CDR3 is TGTGCCAGCACCATCGGGGGTGGGAACTATGGCTACACCTTC.

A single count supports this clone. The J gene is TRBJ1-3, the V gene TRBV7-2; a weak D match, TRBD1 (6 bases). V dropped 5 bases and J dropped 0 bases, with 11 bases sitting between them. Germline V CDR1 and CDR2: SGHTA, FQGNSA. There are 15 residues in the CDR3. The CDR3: CASSPRGGSGNTIYF. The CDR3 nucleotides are TGTGCCAGCAGCCCTAGGGGGGGCTCTGGAAACACCATATATTTT.

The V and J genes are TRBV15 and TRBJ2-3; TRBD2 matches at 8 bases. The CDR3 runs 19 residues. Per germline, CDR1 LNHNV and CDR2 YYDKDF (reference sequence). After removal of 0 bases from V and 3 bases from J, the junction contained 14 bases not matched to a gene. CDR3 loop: CATSRDPGRGAGGTDTQYF. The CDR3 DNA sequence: TGTGCCACCAGCAGAGATCCAGGGCGGGGTGCGGGAGGAACAGATACGCAGTATTTT.

The CDR3 DNA is TGTGCCTGGAGTAGACCGGGACAGGCACCGAATACGCAGTATTTT. Translated: CAWSRPGQAPNTQYF. This chain links TRBV30 with TRBJ2-3; 8 bases are shared with TRBD1. Looked up from germline, CDR1 is GTSNPN and CDR2 is SVGIG (reference sequence). This CDR3 contains 15 residues. The J segment lost 7 bases and the V segment lost 2 bases, leaving 11 bases of the junction unmatched.

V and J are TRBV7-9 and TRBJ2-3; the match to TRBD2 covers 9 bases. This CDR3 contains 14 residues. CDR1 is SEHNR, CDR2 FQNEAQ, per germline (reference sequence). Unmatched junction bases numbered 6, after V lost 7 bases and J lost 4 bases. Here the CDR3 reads CASNSGGGADTQYF. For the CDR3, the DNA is TGTGCCAGCAACTCGGGCGGGGGGGCAGATACGCAGTATTTT.

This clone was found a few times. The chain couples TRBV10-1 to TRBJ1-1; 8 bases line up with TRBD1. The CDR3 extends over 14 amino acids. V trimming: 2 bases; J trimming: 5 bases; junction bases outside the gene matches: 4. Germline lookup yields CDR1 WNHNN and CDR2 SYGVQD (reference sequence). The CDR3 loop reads CASSEGRGRTEAFF. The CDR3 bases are TGCGCCAGCAGTGAGGGCAGGGGGCGAACTGAAGCTTTCTTT.

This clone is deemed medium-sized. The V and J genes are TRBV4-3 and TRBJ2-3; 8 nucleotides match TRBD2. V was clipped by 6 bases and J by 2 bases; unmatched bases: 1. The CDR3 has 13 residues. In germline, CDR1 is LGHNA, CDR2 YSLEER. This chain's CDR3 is CASRLADTDTQYF. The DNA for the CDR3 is TGCGCCAGCAGACTAGCGGACACAGATACGCAGTATTTT.

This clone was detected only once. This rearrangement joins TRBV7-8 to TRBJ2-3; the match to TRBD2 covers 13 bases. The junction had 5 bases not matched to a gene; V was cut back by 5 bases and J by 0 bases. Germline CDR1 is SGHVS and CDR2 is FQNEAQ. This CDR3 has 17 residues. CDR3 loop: CASSTRTSGRSTDTQYF. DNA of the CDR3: TGTGCCAGCAGCACTCGGACTAGCGGGAGAAGCACAGATACGCAGTATTTT. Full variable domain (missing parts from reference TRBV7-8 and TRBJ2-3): GAGVSQSPRYKVAKRGQDVALRCDPISGHVSLFWYQQALGQGPEFLTYFQNEAQLDKSGLPSDRFFAERPEGSVSTLKIQRTQQEDSAVYLCASSTRTSGRSTDTQYFGPGTRLTVL.

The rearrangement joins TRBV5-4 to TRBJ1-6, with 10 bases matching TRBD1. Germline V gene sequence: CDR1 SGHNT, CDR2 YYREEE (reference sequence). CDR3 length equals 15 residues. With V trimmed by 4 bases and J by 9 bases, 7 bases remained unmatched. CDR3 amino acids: CASSPGQGFVSPLHF. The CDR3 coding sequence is TGTGCCAGCAGCCCGGGACAGGGGTTTGTTTCACCCCTCCACTTT.

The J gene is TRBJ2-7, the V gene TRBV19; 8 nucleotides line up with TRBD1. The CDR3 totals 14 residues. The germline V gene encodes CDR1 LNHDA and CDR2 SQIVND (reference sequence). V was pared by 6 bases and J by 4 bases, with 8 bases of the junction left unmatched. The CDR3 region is CASSLGQDVYEQYF. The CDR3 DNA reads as TGTGCCAGTAGCCTGGGACAGGATGTGTACGAGCAGTACTTC.